These 17 T cell receptor beta chains were all obtained from the same sample, sequenced in a study of shared clonotypes between healthy human individuals. Assay used: immunoSEQ multiplex PCR; TCRdb lists only in-frame clones, some missing. In the table there are roughly 2 million clones, over 85% of which are singletons. Material: naive CD4+ T cells sorted from blood. Sample subset: CD45RA+ positively selected. The receptor set was obtained from a man aged 18 to 29 in good health.

The chain carries TRBV5-1 and TRBJ1-3, with D unresolved. This CDR3 is built from 12 residues. The germline gives CDR1 SGHRS, CDR2 YFSETQ. V lost 6 bases, J lost 3 bases, and 7 bases lay in between. DNA for the CDR3: TGCGCCAGCAACTCGGATGGAAACACCATATATTTT. Protein sequence: CASNSDGNTIYF.

J is TRBJ1-1 and V is TRBV10-2; D unresolved. This CDR3 has 15 amino acids. V dropped 6 bases and J dropped 5 bases, with 19 bases sitting between them. CDR1 is WSHSY and CDR2 is SAAADI in the germline V gene. The CDR3 spells CASRRDRVGATEAFF. The CDR3 bases are TGCGCCAGCAGGAGGGATAGGGTTGGTGCGACTGAAGCTTTCTTT.

This clone was detected only once. This chain links TRBV19 with TRBJ2-3, with 8 nucleotides matching TRBD1. CDR3 length: 13 amino acids. V lost 10 bases and J lost 2; bases outside the gene matches: 5. Germline assignment: CDR1 LNHDA and CDR2 SQIVND (reference sequence). The CDR3 reads CATRTGNTDTQYF. DNA for the CDR3: TGTGCCACCCGGACAGGGAACACAGATACGCAGTATTTT.

The chain couples TRBV5-1 to TRBJ2-1, with 8 bases fitting TRBD2. Germline lookup yields CDR1 SGHRS and CDR2 YFSETQ. CDR3 length equals 16 residues. The ends lost 4 bases at V and 0 bases at J; junction bases unmatched: 6. The CDR3 reads CASSRGGSYSYNEQFF. As DNA, the CDR3 is TGCGCCAGCAGCCGCGGGGGGTCCTACTCCTACAATGAGCAGTTCTTC. Supplemented by reference TRBV5-1 and TRBJ2-1, the full variable domain reads KAGVTQTPRYLIKTRGQQVTLSCSPISGHRSVSWYQQTPGQGLQFLFEYFSETQRNKGNFPGRFSGRQFSNSRSEMNVSTLELGDSALYLCASSRGGSYSYNEQFFGPGTRLTVL.

This chain links TRBV5-4 with TRBJ2-3; D is tentatively TRBD1 or TRBD2 (5 bases each). Trimming left V 4 bases short and J 3 bases short, with 12 bases between. The CDR3 length is 14 residues. Germline CDR1 reads SGHNT; CDR2 reads YYREEE (reference sequence). CDR3 coding DNA: TGTGCCAGCAGCACGGGACCCTATACAGATACGCAGTATTTT. Translated: CASSTGPYTDTQYF. The variable domain in full, with the rest retrieved from reference TRBV5-4 and TRBJ2-3, is ETGVTQSPTHLIKTRGQQVTLRCSSQSGHNTVSWYQQALGQGPQFIFQYYREEENGRGNFPPRFSGLQFPNYSSELNVNALELDDSALYLCASSTGPYTDTQYFGPGTRLTVL.

J is TRBJ1-1 and V is TRBV9, with D perhaps matching TRBD1 (5 bases). The germline CDR1 and CDR2 sequences are SGDLS and YYNGEE. CDR3 length: 16 amino acids. V was pared by 0 bases and J by 1 base, with 13 bases between. The CDR3 DNA reads TGTGCCAGCAGCGTAGGGGGCACCCTAGGGAACACTGAAGCTTTCTTT. Protein product: CASSVGGTLGNTEAFF.

This chain connects TRBV5-1 to TRBJ1-1, with D tentatively TRBD1 (6 bases). Germline loops: CDR1 SGHRS, CDR2 YFSETQ. The V and J ends lost 2 bases and 5 bases respectively, with 13 bases between them. The CDR3 runs to 14 residues. CDR3 sequence: CASSFTGKGTEAFF. The CDR3 DNA reads as TGCGCCAGCAGCTTTACAGGGAAGGGGACTGAAGCTTTCTTT.

As regards this clone: The sample carries other DNA sequences with the same CDR3. The chain joins TRBV7-9 to TRBJ1-2; no reliable D call. Trimming took off 1 base at V and 2 bases at J, with 8 bases between the two ends. This CDR3 is 14 amino acids long. From germline, CDR1 is SEHNR and CDR2 FQNEAQ (reference sequence). CDR3 loop: CASSLGPGNYGYTF. The CDR3 DNA sequence: TGTGCCAGCAGCTTAGGACCCGGGAACTATGGCTACACCTTC. The variable domain in full, completed from reference TRBV7-9 and TRBJ1-2, reads DTGVSQNPRHKITKRGQNVTFRCDPISEHNRLYWYRQTLGQGPEFLTYFQNEAQLEKSRLLSDRFSAERPKGSFSTLEIQRTEQGDSAMYLCASSLGPGNYGYTFGSGTRLTVV.

The V and J genes are TRBV10-3 and TRBJ2-7, with 12 bases that match TRBD2. V lost 5 bases to trimming and J lost 4 bases; unmatched junction nucleotides: 3. The CDR3 has 14 amino acids. Germline V gene sequence: CDR1 ENHRY, CDR2 SYGVKD. The CDR3 bases are TGTGCCATCAGTCAAGGGACTAGCGGGTACGAGCAGTACTTC. Protein product: CAISQGTSGYEQYF.

V usage is TRBV28 and J usage is TRBJ1-2; a weak D match, TRBD1 (5 bases). V was cut by 5 bases and J by 3 bases, with 10 bases left in between. The CDR3 is made up of 13 amino acids. Germline values: CDR1 MDHEN, CDR2 SYDVKM. CDR3 DNA: TGTGCCAGCAGTCGCCGGGGCTACTATGGCTACACCTTC. Its translation: CASSRRGYYGYTF.

Remarks on this clone: The sample carries other DNA sequences with the same CDR3. The V and J genes are TRBV20-1 and TRBJ1-1; possible D gene TRBD1, 5 bases. The germline CDR1 and CDR2 sequences are DFQATT and SNEGSKA (reference sequence). The CDR3 is 11 residues long. Trimming removed 3 bases at V and 5 bases at J, with 7 bases between. This CDR3 is CSASSGTEAFF. In DNA, the CDR3 is TGCAGTGCTAGTTCAGGGACTGAAGCTTTCTTT.

The V call is TRBV6-6, the J call TRBJ1-5; D not certain. The V gene lost 6 bases and the J gene lost 11 bases, with 23 bases spanning the gap. The CDR3 sequence is 15 residues long. Germline CDR1 is MNHNY and CDR2 is SVGAGI (reference sequence). This CDR3 reads CASRLDETRDGAQHF. Written as DNA, the CDR3 is TGTGCCAGCAGACTAGACGAGACACGCGATGGGGCCCAGCATTTT.

The rearrangement links TRBV18 to TRBJ2-3; possible D gene TRBD1, 5 bases. With 1 base removed from V and 6 bases from J, the gap between germline ends came to 14 bases. This CDR3 contains 15 residues. Per the germline V gene, CDR1 is KGHSH and CDR2 is LQKENI. The CDR3 reads CASSPLRGWKDTQYF. The CDR3, as DNA: TGTGCCAGCTCACCACTAAGGGGTTGGAAGGATACGCAGTATTTT. The full variable domain, with the rest looked up from reference TRBV18 and TRBJ2-3, is NAGVMQNPRHLVRRRGQEARLRCSPMKGHSHVYWYRQLPEEGLKFMVYLQKENIIDESGMPKERFSAEFPKEGPSILRIQQVVRGDSAAYFCASSPLRGWKDTQYFGPGTRLTVL.

V and J are TRBV2 and TRBJ1-3; D is possibly TRBD1 (5 bases). V dropped 0 bases and J dropped 4 bases, with 13 bases sitting between them. CDR1 SNHLY and CDR2 FYNNEI come from the germline V gene. This CDR3 comprises 16 residues. The CDR3 nucleotides are TGTGCCAGCAGTGAAGCGCAGGGATTCTCGGGAAACACCATATATTTT. Translation: CASSEAQGFSGNTIYF.

The CDR3 spells CASSEALRGLVSGIQYF. The CDR3 DNA follows: TGTGCCAGCAGTGAAGCCCTAAGGGGACTAGTAAGCGGCATTCAGTACTTC. The chain joins TRBV6-1 to TRBJ2-4; 8 positions match TRBD2. The CDR3 spans 17 residues. Germline CDR1 and CDR2: MNHNS and SASEGT. V lost 0 bases and J lost 9; bases outside the gene matches: 13.

The genes are TRBV10-3 and TRBJ2-3, with TRBD1 matching 12 bases. J was trimmed by 2 bases and V by 6 bases; bases with no gene match: 9. In germline, CDR1 is ENHRY, CDR2 SYGVKD. The CDR3 runs to 17 residues. The CDR3 nucleotides read TGTGCCATCAGGGGTGTGGGGACAGGGGGCGTCACAGATACGCAGTATTTT. Its translation: CAIRGVGTGGVTDTQYF.

The chain combines TRBV2 with TRBJ2-1, with 7 bases lining up with TRBD1. Per the germline V gene, CDR1 is SNHLY and CDR2 is FYNNEI. V gave up 5 bases and J gave up 7 bases; unmatched junction bases: 11. This CDR3 has 15 amino acids. The CDR3 DNA follows: TGTGCCAGCAGTTATTTGGGGGACAGAGAAAATGAGCAGTTCTTC. Translating gives CASSYLGDRENEQFF.